This T cell receptor (beta chain) was obtained from a study of OX40 agonist ivuxolimab in advanced cancers. General notes on the study: Ivuxolimab was a fully human IgG2 agonistic monoclonal antibody targeting the costimulatory receptor OX40 (CD134). Intravenous ivuxolimab was administered to patients every 2 weeks at six dose levels: 0.01, 0.1, 0.3, 1.5, 3 and 10 mg/kg. Of the roughly 52 dose-escalation patients, hepatocellular carcinoma was present in about 20, melanoma in approximately 15, renal cell carcinoma in 9 and head and neck cancer in 9. In the dose-escalation cohort, 70% to 85% of patients were male, and the mean age was around 65 years with a range of roughly 20 to 80. Patients were allowed to have had prior anti-PD-1, anti-PD-L1 or anti-CTLA-4 therapy, and approximately 40% of the dose-escalation patients had previously received checkpoint inhibitors. Partial responses occurred in three dose-escalation patients, of whom one had hepatocellular carcinoma and two had cutaneous melanoma. The purpose of peripheral TCRbeta sequencing was to test whether ivuxolimab changed TCR sequence diversity and led to clonal T-cell expansion. The paper reports the monotherapy dose-escalation portion (N of about 47 patients) of the phase I ivuxolimab trial. The study at large found these results: After ivuxolimab, expanded clones were on average more numerous among CD8+ T cells than among CD4+ T cells. Low levels of normalized T-cell clonal expansion were also seen in some patients who did not respond. At doses from 0.1 to 3.0 mg/kg, clonal expansion was seen in both CD4+ and CD8+ blood T cells between baseline and week 6. The antigen specificity of the clonally expanded peripheral T cells was not determined. In the 0.1-3.0 mg/kg groups, partial responders were among the patients with the lowest normalized peripheral clonal expansion, particularly in CD8+ T cells.

For sequencing of the TCRbeta CDR3 region, genomic DNA was extracted from the sorted cells. The immunoSEQ Assay was used to sequence the TCRbeta CDR3 regions. This is the immuneACCESS table as TCRdb keeps it, with only in-frame sequences that have V and J called. A part of the clones is gone; compared with another copy, unresolved V genes explain less than half, and the rest is unexplained. In all, the sample holds approximately 70,000 clones, and roughly 86% of those were seen once. Of the sample, about 6.9% is held by the ten largest clones. The trial excluded patients who had a history of autoimmune disease or who were on systemic immunosuppression. Peripheral blood for TCR sequencing was collected from all dose cohorts at baseline, on cycle 4 day 1, and on cycle 7 day 1. Samples came from an open-label, multicenter, first-in-human phase I dose-escalation trial of ivuxolimab. Adults with locally advanced or metastatic melanoma, renal cell, hepatocellular, or head and neck squamous cell carcinoma were enrolled in the trial. Before TCR sequencing, CD4+ and CD8+ T cells were separately sorted from peripheral blood.

In regard to this clone: Its antigen remains undetermined. Base-call qualities are not available, and no considerably larger clone is one nucleotide away.

The germline V gene (reference sequence) provides CDR1 SEHNR and CDR2 FQNEAQ. The germline V end is reduced by 5 bases and the J end by 2 bases; junction bases left unmatched: 6. The cysteine opens and the phenylalanine closes a CDR3 of 15 amino acids. Here the CDR3 DNA is all that survives: 45 bases in frame from base 1. The clonotype originates from an adult with an advanced solid tumor such as melanoma, head and neck, liver or kidney cancer. This chain is built from TRBV7-9 and TRBJ2-1; the junction holds 7 bases that match TRBD2. Source: CD4+ or CD8+ T cells sorted from blood, taken in a trial of the OX40 agonist ivuxolimab. The sequenced DNA is TGTGCCAGCAGCCCCGGGGGAGGGACCTACAATGAGCAGTTCTTC. This yields the protein CASSPGGGTYNEQFF.